Listed below are T cell receptor beta chains from one sample, sequenced in a study of blood T cell repertoires in COVID-19. Using immunoSEQ multiplex PCR, the repertoire was profiled, and TCRdb retains in-frame clones only, with some absent. This table holds approximately 280,000 clones, around nine tenths found once. The sample comprised PBMCs or T cells enriched from blood (not recorded which). These receptors originate from a woman aged 55-69 years who had recovered from COVID-19. Each CDR3 is given with its conserved first and last residue. D genes are given only for firm matches. Not every row has a clone size; where given, it reads once, few, many or a size class.

d_call | clone_size | j_call | v_call | cdr3_nt | cdr3_aa
TRBD2 | - | TRBJ2-1 | TRBV19 | TGTGCCAGTAATCGGGAGGGCCAGAGTGTGCAGTTCTTC | CASNREGQSVQFF
TRBD1 | - | TRBJ1-3 | TRBV15 | TGTGCCACCAGCAGAGCAGGGACAGGGCCCAACTCTGGAAACACCATATATTTT | CATSRAGTGPNSGNTIYF
TRBD2 | - | TRBJ2-6 | TRBV3-1/TRBV3-2 | TGTGCCAGCAGCCAAGCGGGCAGGGAGGGGTCTGGGGCCAACGTCCTGACTTTC | CASSQAGREGSGANVLTF
- | - | TRBJ1-5 | TRBV28 | TGTGCCAGCAGAACTCCAGGTTATAGCAATCAGCCCCAGCATTTT | CASRTPGYSNQPQHF
TRBD2 | - | TRBJ2-1 | TRBV14 | TGTGCCAGCAGCCAAGATCAACTAGCGGGAGGAACTCGGCAGTTCTTC | CASSQDQLAGGTRQFF
- | - | TRBJ1-5 | TRBV11-3 | TGTGCCAGCAGCTTGAACATGACGGGGGATTCCAATCAGCCCCAGCATTTT | CASSLNMTGDSNQPQHF
- | few | TRBJ2-5 | TRBV2 | TGTGCCACCGGAGGGAGGTCCCAAGAGACCCAGTACTTC | CATGGRSQETQYF
- | - | TRBJ1-5 | TRBV10-1 | TGCGCCAGCAGTGAGTCTTGGATGCAGGGAAGGGAGCCCCAGCATTTT | CASSESWMQGREPQHF
- | - | TRBJ1-1 | TRBV5-1 | TGCGCCAGCAGCTTGGACGAGGGCAAGAACACTGAAGCTTTCTTT | CASSLDEGKNTEAFF
- | - | TRBJ2-5 | TRBV7-3 | TGTGCCAGCAGCTTACCCGGGTTAAAGGACTCGACGGAGACCCAGTACTTC | CASSLPGLKDSTETQYF
TRBD1 | - | TRBJ1-1 | TRBV28 | TGTGCCAGCAGTTTACAGGGGGGAACTGAAGCTTTCTTT | CASSLQGGTEAFF
TRBD1 | - | TRBJ1-2 | TRBV2 | TGTGCCATCCCTGGGACAGGGGGGACGGACTATGGCTACACCTTC | CAIPGTGGTDYGYTF
TRBD1 | - | TRBJ1-3 | TRBV9 | TGTGCCAGCAGCGTTCCACGGACAGGATCTGGAAACACCATATATTTT | CASSVPRTGSGNTIYF
TRBD1 | many | TRBJ1-2 | TRBV5-1 | TGCGCCAGCAGCCCCACAGGGGAGCGAGGCTACACCTTC | CASSPTGERGYTF
- | - | TRBJ1-1 | TRBV5-1 | TGCGCCAGCAGCTTGGCCGTTTTGAACACTGAAGCTTTCTTT | CASSLAVLNTEAFF
- | - | TRBJ1-2 | TRBV5-1 | TGCGCCAGCAGCTCACAGGGCAACTATGGCTACACCTTC | CASSSQGNYGYTF
TRBD1 | few | TRBJ2-5 | TRBV6-5 | TGTGCCAGCAGCCGAAAAACAGGGGCGAGAGAGACCCAGTACTTC | CASSRKTGARETQYF
- | - | TRBJ2-7 | TRBV11-2 | TGTGCCAGCAGCTTGGCAACGGGATCCTACGAGCAGTACTTC | CASSLATGSYEQYF
- | - | TRBJ2-7 | TRBV7-2 | TGTGCCAGCAGCTTAGGGCCTTCCTACGAGCAGTACTTC | CASSLGPSYEQYF
TRBD2 | - | TRBJ2-3 | TRBV7-3 | TGTGCCAGCAGCCTTACTAGCGTGGGCACAGATACGCAGTATTTT | CASSLTSVGTDTQYF
- | - | TRBJ1-3 | TRBV7-8 | TGTGCCAGCAGCTCGGGCAGGGGACCCTACTCTGGAAACACCATATATTTT | CASSSGRGPYSGNTIYF
- | - | TRBJ1-1 | TRBV27 | TGTGCCAGCAGTTTACAGGGGCGACCTGAAGCTTTCTTT | CASSLQGRPEAFF
- | - | TRBJ2-4 | TRBV7-9 | TGTGCCAGCAGCTCACGAGGGCTAATCAAAAACATTCAGTACTTC | CASSSRGLIKNIQYF
TRBD2 | - | TRBJ2-7 | TRBV5-1 | TGCGCCAGCAGCGTAAACACCGGGGGGGTTAGGGACGAGCAGTACTTC | CASSVNTGGVRDEQYF
TRBD2 | - | TRBJ2-7 | TRBV5-1 | TGCGCCAGCAGCCTGCGGGGGTCTCCCTACGAGCAGTACTTC | CASSLRGSPYEQYF
- | once | TRBJ2-5 | TRBV4-1 | TGCGCCAGCAGCCAAGATACGCAACCGGGTAATCAAGAGACCCAGTACTTC | CASSQDTQPGNQETQYF
- | once | TRBJ1-1 | TRBV2 | TGTGCCAGCGGCTGGCAGACAGAATTCGAAGCTTTCTTT | CASGWQTEFEAFF
TRBD2 | - | TRBJ2-3 | TRBV7-8 | TGTGCCAGCAGCTTAGCTGCGGGGGGGAACACAGATACGCAGTATTTT | CASSLAAGGNTDTQYF
TRBD1 | - | TRBJ1-6 | TRBV5-1 | TGCGCCAGCAGCTTGTGGCCACAGGGGTCACCCCTCCACTTT | CASSLWPQGSPLHF
TRBD1 | - | TRBJ2-2 | TRBV7-9 | TGTGCCAGCAGCCCACCGGGACAGGGGGCCGGGGAGCTGTTTTTT | CASSPPGQGAGELFF
- | - | TRBJ2-1 | TRBV24-1 | TGTGCCACCGACGGACAGAACTACAATGAGCAGTTCTTC | CATDGQNYNEQFF
- | - | TRBJ1-2 | TRBV30 | TGTGCCTGGAGTAATGGAGAGGGCCCTAACTATGGCTACACCTTC | CAWSNGEGPNYGYTF
TRBD2 | once | TRBJ2-5 | TRBV10-3 | TGTGCCATCAGTGAGTCGACGTGGCGGGGGGAACAAGAGACCCAGTACTTC | CAISESTWRGEQETQYF
- | once | TRBJ2-3 | TRBV12-3/TRBV12-4 | TGTGCCAGCGGCCGTGGGGACTTTACGCAGTATTTT | CASGRGDFTQYF
- | - | TRBJ1-5 | TRBV18 | TGTGCCAGCTCACCCGACAGTAATCAGCCCCAGCATTTT | CASSPDSNQPQHF
TRBD1 | - | TRBJ2-2 | TRBV5-1 | TGCGCCAGCAGCAGAATGGACAGGGACACCGGGGAGCTGTTTTTT | CASSRMDRDTGELFF
- | - | TRBJ1-1 | TRBV7-9 | TGTGCCAGCAGCTTAGGTATCGAGGTGGCGAACACTGAAGCTTTCTTT | CASSLGIEVANTEAFF
TRBD1 | once | TRBJ2-3 | TRBV12-3/TRBV12-4 | TGTGCCAGCAGGCCTCAGGGGGCCCGCAAGTATTTT | CASRPQGARKYF
- | - | TRBJ2-3 | TRBV28 | TGTGCCAGCAGTCCGGCTCTGAGGACGCAGTATTTT | CASSPALRTQYF
TRBD2 | - | TRBJ2-7 | TRBV28 | TGTGCCAGCAGTTTGAATCCCTCGGGACTAGCGGGGGCTGAGCAGTACTTC | CASSLNPSGLAGAEQYF